The rows below give T cell receptor beta chains drawn from one sample of a study of response to subunit inactivated influenza vaccine. A single record per CDR3 protein comes from TCRdb applying MiXCR to the RT-PCR reads. The sample holds about 780,000 distinct CDR3 sequences, less than 20% seen once. The sample consisted of PBMCs from blood, taken roughly 5 days after vaccination. The receptor source for this set is a man aged 45-65 years who received an inactivated influenza vaccine. The CDR3 runs from the conserved cysteine through the conserved F or W. A D gene is named only where the DNA matches it firmly. Not every row has a clone size; where given, it reads once, few, many or a size class.

cdr3_aa: CASSEGQGIRNQPQHF
cdr3_nt: TGTGCCAGCAGTGAGGGGCAGGGCATACGCAATCAGCCCCAGCATTTT
clone_size: few
j_call: TRBJ1-5
v_call: TRBV6-1
d_call: NA

cdr3_aa: CASSSSADTQYF
cdr3_nt: TGTGCCAGCAGCTCTAGCGCAGATACGCAGTATTTT
clone_size: many
j_call: TRBJ2-3
v_call: TRBV12-3/TRBV12-4
d_call: NA

cdr3_aa: CSVRTSSGGTYEQYF
cdr3_nt: TGCAGCGTCCGGACCTCTAGCGGGGGGACCTACGAGCAGTACTTC
clone_size: NA
j_call: TRBJ2-7
v_call: TRBV29-1
d_call: TRBD2

cdr3_aa: CAILKGAGQNTGELFF
cdr3_nt: TGTGCCATCCTGAAAGGGGCAGGTCAGAACACCGGGGAGCTGTTTTTT
clone_size: NA
j_call: TRBJ2-2
v_call: TRBV10-3
d_call: NA

cdr3_aa: CASMSGNQPQHF
cdr3_nt: TGTGCCAGCATGAGCGGTAATCAGCCCCAGCATTTT
clone_size: NA
j_call: TRBJ1-5
v_call: TRBV28
d_call: NA

cdr3_aa: CASSLGQSSGELFF
cdr3_nt: TGCGCCAGCAGCCTGGGACAGTCCTCCGGGGAGCTGTTTTTT
clone_size: NA
j_call: TRBJ2-2
v_call: TRBV5-1
d_call: TRBD1

cdr3_aa: CASSPVQRPMETQYF
cdr3_nt: TGTGCCAGCTCACCAGTTCAGCGACCTATGGAGACCCAGTACTTC
clone_size: few
j_call: TRBJ2-5
v_call: TRBV18
d_call: NA

cdr3_aa: CSALAGVNADTQYF
cdr3_nt: TGCAGTGCTTTAGCGGGAGTTAACGCAGATACGCAGTATTTT
clone_size: few
j_call: TRBJ2-3
v_call: TRBV20-1
d_call: TRBD2

cdr3_aa: CASRPGDFGELFF
cdr3_nt: TGCGCCAGCAGGCCGGGGGACTTCGGGGAGCTGTTTTTT
clone_size: NA
j_call: TRBJ2-2
v_call: TRBV5-1
d_call: NA

cdr3_aa: CASTQTGQGAWETQYF
cdr3_nt: TGTGCCAGCACCCAGACGGGACAGGGGGCGTGGGAGACCCAGTACTTC
clone_size: NA
j_call: TRBJ2-5
v_call: TRBV7-9
d_call: TRBD1

cdr3_aa: CASSLEYGYTF
cdr3_nt: TGTGCCAGCAGTTTAGAGTATGGCTACACCTTC
clone_size: many
j_call: TRBJ1-2
v_call: TRBV12-3/TRBV12-4
d_call: NA

cdr3_aa: CASSLGSGARQPQHF
cdr3_nt: TGTGCCAGCAGCTTAGGGTCCGGGGCACGACAGCCCCAGCATTTT
clone_size: NA
j_call: TRBJ1-5
v_call: TRBV7-8
d_call: NA

cdr3_aa: CASSLAGGPGTDTQYF
cdr3_nt: TGCGCCAGCAGCCTCGCGGGGGGGCCTGGCACAGATACGCAGTATTTT
clone_size: few
j_call: TRBJ2-3
v_call: TRBV4-1
d_call: TRBD2

cdr3_aa: CASSMGGPYTSYNEQFF
cdr3_nt: TGTGCCAGTAGTATGGGGGGGCCATATACGTCCTACAATGAGCAGTTCTTC
clone_size: few
j_call: TRBJ2-1
v_call: TRBV19
d_call: NA

cdr3_aa: CASSYSSGRADVDIQYF
cdr3_nt: TGTGCCAGCAGTTATTCCAGCGGGAGGGCCGATGTAGACATTCAGTACTTC
clone_size: few
j_call: TRBJ2-4
v_call: TRBV6-2/TRBV6-3
d_call: TRBD2

cdr3_aa: CASSFTQQDYTF
cdr3_nt: TGTGCCAGCAGCTTTACCCAACAGGACTACACCTTC
clone_size: few
j_call: TRBJ1-2
v_call: TRBV7-9
d_call: NA

cdr3_aa: CASSWTGGPGNTIYF
cdr3_nt: TGTGCCAGCAGCTGGACAGGGGGCCCTGGAAACACCATATATTTT
clone_size: NA
j_call: TRBJ1-3
v_call: TRBV7-2
d_call: TRBD1

cdr3_aa: CASTEPGTYNEQFF
cdr3_nt: TGCGCCAGTACAGAACCCGGGACCTACAATGAGCAGTTCTTC
clone_size: NA
j_call: TRBJ2-1
v_call: TRBV5-1
d_call: NA

cdr3_aa: CASSERGRTGSETQYF
cdr3_nt: TGTGCCAGCAGTGAAAGGGGCCGGACAGGGTCGGAGACCCAGTACTTC
clone_size: few
j_call: TRBJ2-5
v_call: TRBV6-1
d_call: TRBD1

cdr3_aa: CASSLARADTQYF
cdr3_nt: TGCGCCAGCAGCTTGGCCCGGGCAGATACGCAGTATTTT
clone_size: many
j_call: TRBJ2-3
v_call: TRBV7-2
d_call: NA

cdr3_aa: CASSLDSPGNIQYF
cdr3_nt: TGCGCCAGCAGCTTGGATAGTCCGGGAAACATTCAGTACTTC
clone_size: NA
j_call: TRBJ2-4
v_call: TRBV5-1
d_call: NA

cdr3_aa: CSARDPGIISYNEQFF
cdr3_nt: TGCAGTGCTAGAGATCCCGGGATTATCTCCTACAATGAGCAGTTCTTC
clone_size: many
j_call: TRBJ2-1
v_call: TRBV20-1
d_call: NA

cdr3_aa: CASSLKVGEPGANVLTF
cdr3_nt: TGTGCCAGCAGTTTAAAAGTGGGGGAGCCTGGGGCCAACGTCCTGACTTTC
clone_size: NA
j_call: TRBJ2-6
v_call: TRBV12-3/TRBV12-4
d_call: NA

cdr3_aa: CASSFQSGETYEQQYF
cdr3_nt: TGCGCCAGCAGCTTCCAATCGGGAGAGACTTACGAGCAGCAGTACTTC
clone_size: NA
j_call: TRBJ2-7
v_call: TRBV5-1
d_call: NA